This TCR beta chain is from a study of blood T cells in healthy people across ages. For the study at large: Per two T cells, template switching captured roughly one barcoded beta molecule.

Overall study results and limits: Long-lived donors carried more naive CD4+ cells and greater diversity than aged donors.

The sample, approximately 10 milliliters of peripheral blood, was drawn from each donor. Isolated PBMCs totaled at least 7 million in each sample. The germline gives CDR1 LNHDA, CDR2 SQIVND (reference sequence). The CDR3 is 14 residues long. Unmatched junction bases numbered 10, after V lost 8 bases and J lost 4 bases. As to this clonotype: Its matching antigen is unknown.

A J-beta primer mix and a sample-barcoded 5' primer were used in a second PCR of about 7 to 12 cycles. A single record per CDR3 protein comes from TCRdb applying MiXCR to the 5' RACE reads. The top ten hold roughly 7.7% of the sample, which has some 1.4 million distinct CDR3 sequences, roughly 40% seen once. Material: blood. The sequence derives from a woman under 30 in good health. The chain couples TRBV19 to TRBJ1-2; 7 bases align to TRBD1. CDR3 sequence: CASSSNRGGYGYTF. CDR3 DNA sequence: TGTGCCAGTTCCTCTAACAGGGGCGGCTATGGCTACACCTTC.